This T cell receptor beta chain was recovered during a study of CD8 T cells in cerebrospinal fluid in Alzheimer's disease. Judged by frequency, this clonotype is large. This CDR3 spans 13 amino acids. Per germline, CDR1 DFQATT and CDR2 SNEGSKA (reference sequence). TCRdb re-analyzed the 10x single-cell sequencing reads; it lists each CDR3 protein once, without DNA. This table lists roughly 1,600 distinct CDR3 sequences. This TCR was recovered from a human donor with mild cognitive impairment. The specimen sequenced was cerebrospinal fluid. This rearrangement joins TRBV20-1 to TRBJ2-2; TCRdb indicates TRBD1, and absent DNA this call remains unverified. This CDR3 is CSARTQGFRELFF.